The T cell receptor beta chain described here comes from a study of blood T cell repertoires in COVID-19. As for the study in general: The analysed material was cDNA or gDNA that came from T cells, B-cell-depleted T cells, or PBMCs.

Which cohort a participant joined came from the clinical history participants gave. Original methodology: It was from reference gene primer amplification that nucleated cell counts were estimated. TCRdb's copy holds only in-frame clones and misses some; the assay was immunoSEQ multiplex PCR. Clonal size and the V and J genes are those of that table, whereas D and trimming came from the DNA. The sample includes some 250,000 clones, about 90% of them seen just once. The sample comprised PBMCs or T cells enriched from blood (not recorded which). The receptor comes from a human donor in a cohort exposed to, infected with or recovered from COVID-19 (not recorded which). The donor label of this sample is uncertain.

The CDR3 region is CASSYSTLGGDSPLHF. The DNA for the CDR3 is TGTGCCAGCAGTTACTCTACTTTGGGGGGTGATTCACCCCTCCACTTT. The chain is built from TRBV6-5 and TRBJ1-6; TRBD1 might be the D (5 bases). Germline-derived CDR1 and CDR2 are MNHEY and SVGAGI. The CDR3 runs to 16 residues. V lost 0 bases and J 8 bases, leaving 14 bases between the germline ends.